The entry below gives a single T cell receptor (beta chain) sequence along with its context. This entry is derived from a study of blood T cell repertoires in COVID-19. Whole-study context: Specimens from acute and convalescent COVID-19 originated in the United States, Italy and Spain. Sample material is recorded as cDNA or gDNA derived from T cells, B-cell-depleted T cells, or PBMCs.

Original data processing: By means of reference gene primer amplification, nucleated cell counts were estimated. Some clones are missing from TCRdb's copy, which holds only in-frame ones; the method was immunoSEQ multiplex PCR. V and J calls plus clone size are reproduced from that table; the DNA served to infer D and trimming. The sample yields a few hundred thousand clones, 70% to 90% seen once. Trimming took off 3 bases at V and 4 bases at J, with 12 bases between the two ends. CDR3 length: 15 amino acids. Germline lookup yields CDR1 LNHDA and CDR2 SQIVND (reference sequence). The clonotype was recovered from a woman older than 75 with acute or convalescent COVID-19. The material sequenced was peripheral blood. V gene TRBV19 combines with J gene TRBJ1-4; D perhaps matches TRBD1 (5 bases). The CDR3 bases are TGTGCCAGTAGTATTGGGGGACTAAATAATGAAAAACTGTTTTTT. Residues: CASSIGGLNNEKLFF.